The rows below give T cell receptor beta chains drawn from one sample of a study of blood T cell repertoires in COVID-19. The table came from immunoSEQ multiplex PCR; TCRdb's copy has only in-frame clones and leaves some out. The sample carries 220,000 or so clones, about 86% recorded once. Specimen: PBMCs or T cells enriched from blood (not recorded which). The receptor set was obtained from a woman aged 50 to 65 with acute COVID-19. Both conserved end residues are part of each CDR3. A D gene is named only where the DNA matches it firmly. Size tells how often a clone was seen (once, few, many) or the class of an expanded clone, and some rows leave it out.

TRBV3-1/TRBV3-2	NA	TRBD1	TRBJ2-7	15	CASSQSDRGPYEQYF	TGTGCCAGCAGCCAGTCGGACAGGGGGCCCTACGAGCAGTACTTC
TRBV7-2	NA	NA	TRBJ1-4	14	CASSTGAGGEKLFF	TGTGCCAGCAGCACCGGGGCCGGGGGTGAAAAACTGTTTTTT
TRBV5-1	NA	TRBD1	TRBJ2-7	15	CASSLGGQGSNEQYF	TGCGCCAGCAGCTTGGGGGGACAGGGAAGCAACGAGCAGTACTTC
TRBV3-1/TRBV3-2	NA	TRBD2	TRBJ2-7	14	CASSQVAGAYEQYF	TGTGCCAGCAGCCAAGTAGCGGGGGCCTACGAGCAGTACTTC
TRBV9	NA	TRBD2	TRBJ2-7	16	CASSATKAGGPGEQYF	TGTGCCAGCAGCGCCACGAAAGCGGGAGGGCCTGGCGAGCAGTACTTC
TRBV19	NA	TRBD1	TRBJ2-1	13	CASSDRAFSEQFF	TGTGCCAGTAGTGACAGGGCTTTTAGTGAGCAGTTCTTC
TRBV28	NA	NA	TRBJ1-4	19	CASSLAGEKWVETNEKLFF	TGTGCCAGCAGTTTAGCAGGGGAGAAGTGGGTAGAAACTAATGAAAAACTGTTTTTT
TRBV28	NA	TRBD1	TRBJ2-5	13	CASKGQLMETQYF	TGTGCCAGCAAGGGACAGCTCATGGAGACCCAGTACTTC
TRBV7-9	NA	NA	TRBJ2-1	13	CASSLTPGNEQFF	TGTGCCAGCAGCTTAACACCGGGTAATGAGCAGTTCTTC
TRBV7-9	few	NA	TRBJ1-1	15	CASSRRAAGDTEAFF	TGTGCCAGCAGCCGTAGGGCGGCGGGCGACACTGAAGCTTTCTTT
TRBV2	NA	TRBD2	TRBJ2-4	15	CASMGIAGEYGIQYF	TGTGCCAGCATGGGGATAGCGGGAGAATACGGCATTCAGTACTTC
TRBV15	NA	TRBD1	TRBJ2-7	16	CATSRDLGQGAYEQYF	TGTGCCACCAGCAGAGACCTGGGACAGGGGGCCTACGAGCAGTACTTC
TRBV19	NA	NA	TRBJ2-3	12	CASSNSADTQYF	TGTGCCAGTAGTAATAGCGCGGATACGCAGTATTTT
TRBV9	NA	NA	TRBJ2-2	16	CASSVVSGANTGELFF	TGTGCCAGCAGCGTAGTTAGCGGAGCGAACACCGGGGAGCTGTTTTTT
TRBV10-3	NA	TRBD1	TRBJ1-5	11	CAISEQGTFSF	TGTGCCATCAGTGAACAGGGGACCTTTTCCTTT
TRBV7-9	NA	TRBD1	TRBJ1-1	13	CASSFRDSPEAFF	TGTGCCAGCAGCTTCCGGGACAGCCCTGAAGCTTTCTTT
TRBV6-2/TRBV6-3	NA	NA	TRBJ1-5	13	CASSYPPGGAQHF	TGTGCCAGCAGTTACCCCCCCGGCGGAGCCCAGCATTTT
TRBV28	NA	TRBD2	TRBJ2-7	17	CASSLMVGTSGRGWQYF	TGTGCCAGCAGTTTAATGGTCGGGACTAGCGGGAGAGGCTGGCAGTACTTC
TRBV2	NA	TRBD1	TRBJ1-2	14	CASSDAGTGYGYTF	TGTGCCAGCAGTGACGCCGGGACAGGATATGGCTACACCTTC
TRBV5-1	NA	TRBD2	TRBJ2-5	17	CASSLRLAGGRGETQYF	TGCGCCAGCAGCCTAAGACTAGCGGGAGGGAGGGGAGAGACCCAGTACTTC
TRBV28	NA	TRBD1	TRBJ2-7	14	CAVNGRDRGYEQYF	TGTGCCGTCAATGGCCGGGACAGGGGTTACGAGCAGTACTTC
TRBV11-2	NA	NA	TRBJ2-1	16	CASSSPFRDTYNEQFF	TGTGCCAGCAGCTCCCCCTTCCGGGACACCTACAATGAGCAGTTCTTC
TRBV12-3/TRBV12-4	NA	NA	TRBJ1-2	13	CASSLGGHRGYTF	TGTGCCAGCAGTTTGGGGGGGCACCGCGGCTACACCTTC
TRBV27	NA	TRBD1	TRBJ2-3	15	CASSFRDRLLDTQYF	TGTGCCAGCAGTTTCCGGGACAGGCTACTAGATACGCAGTATTTT
TRBV12-3/TRBV12-4	NA	NA	TRBJ2-1	13	CASTADGRNEQFF	TGTGCCAGCACCGCGGATGGGAGGAATGAGCAGTTCTTC
TRBV5-8	NA	TRBD2	TRBJ2-1	16	CASSLGSGSSYNEQFF	TGTGCCAGCAGCTTGGGAAGCGGGAGCTCCTACAATGAGCAGTTCTTC
TRBV6-1	NA	TRBD1	TRBJ2-1	16	CASSVHRDRVYNEQFF	TGTGCCAGCAGTGTACACCGGGACAGAGTCTACAATGAGCAGTTCTTC
TRBV9	NA	NA	TRBJ2-7	14	CASSVGEDTYEQYF	TGTGCCAGCAGCGTAGGGGAGGACACCTACGAGCAGTACTTC
TRBV5-1	NA	TRBD1	TRBJ1-6	15	CASRPPGTVNSPLHF	TGCGCCAGCAGGCCACCCGGGACAGTGAATTCACCCCTCCACTTT